Included here is one T cell receptor (beta chain) sequence, with context. Its antigen is not known. This sample is part of a study of response to subunit inactivated influenza vaccine. Germline lookup yields CDR1 SQVTM and CDR2 ANQGSEA. CDR3 length: 13 amino acids. Trimming stripped 4 bases from V and 0 bases from J, with 7 bases between. TCRdb re-called the RT-PCR reads through MiXCR, storing one row per CDR3 protein. The sample carries 450,000 to 600,000 distinct CDR3 sequences, 16% recorded once. Study observations and caveats: Each seasonal influenza vaccination recruits few new T cells, the authors suggested.

This chain connects TRBV29-1 to TRBJ1-3; D unclear. This receptor was obtained from a man between 50 and 75 years old who received an inactivated influenza vaccine. Sequenced material: CD4+ T cells sorted from PBMCs, taken roughly 24 months after vaccination. The CDR3 here is CSVGWDSGNTIYF. CDR3 DNA: TGCAGCGTTGGCTGGGACTCTGGAAACACCATATATTTT.